Each of the 31 T cell receptor beta chains below was sequenced from the same sample in a study of blood T cells in healthy people across ages. The use of a sample-barcoded 5' primer and a J-beta primer mix characterized a second PCR of about 6 to 12 cycles. TCRdb reanalysed the 5' RACE reads using MiXCR and keeps one entry per CDR3 protein. The sample lists about 1,500,000 distinct CDR3 sequences; roughly 27% were seen once. Sequencing was done on a sample of blood. The receptor set was obtained from a woman in her thirties in good health.

The rearrangement links TRBV20-1 to TRBJ2-5, with 9 bases fitting TRBD1. Trimming removed 5 bases from V and 11 bases from J; junction bases left unmatched: 12. The CDR3 covers 13 residues. From germline, CDR1 is DFQATT and CDR2 SNEGSKA (reference sequence). The CDR3, as DNA: TGCAGTGCTTCCCTCGGACAGGGGAGAGAGCAGTACTTC. The encoded protein is CSASLGQGREQYF.

The J gene is TRBJ2-7, the V gene TRBV6-2 or TRBV6-3; no firm D call. CDR1 is MNHEY, CDR2 SVGEGT, per germline. The CDR3 loop spans 15 amino acids. V dropped 3 bases and J dropped 3 bases, with 15 bases sitting between them. CDR3 DNA: TGTGCCAGCAGTTATGAAAGTTATAGGTTCTACGAGCAGTACTTC. It specifies CASSYESYRFYEQYF.

This clonotype was counted between two and nine times. The rearrangement links TRBV5-1 to TRBJ2-5; D is unclear. This CDR3 spans 16 amino acids. The V gene's germline CDR1 is SGHRS and CDR2 YFSETQ. The V end was cut by 2 bases, the J end by 2 bases, with 16 bases between. CDR3 sequence reads: CASSFLDRPSQETQYF. The CDR3 DNA reads TGCGCCAGCAGCTTCCTCGACCGACCCTCACAAGAGACCCAGTACTTC.

J is TRBJ1-2 and V is TRBV28; no reliable D call. The CDR3 consists of 14 residues. Germline V gene lookup returns CDR1 MDHEN and CDR2 SYDVKM. V gave up 2 bases and J gave up 8 bases, with 15 bases separating them. CDR3 bases: TGTGCCAGCAGTTTAGGAAGGATCTCGGGAGGCTACACCTTC. It translates to CASSLGRISGGYTF.

The J gene is TRBJ1-2, the V gene TRBV20-1, with a weak D call TRBD1 (5 bases). Germline CDR1 reads DFQATT; CDR2 reads SNEGSKA (reference sequence). The V end lost 0 bases, the J end lost 3 bases, and 14 bases lay between the germline ends. The CDR3 totals 15 residues. CDR3 in amino acids: CSARDPNGAYYGYTF. In DNA, the CDR3 is TGCAGTGCTAGAGATCCTAATGGGGCCTACTATGGCTACACCTTC.

On this clonotype itself: This clone may be a read error of a much larger clone one base away. The chain uses TRBV7-8 and TRBJ2-5; 7 bases map to TRBD2. Germline V lookup: CDR1 SGHVS, CDR2 FQNEAQ. The CDR3 totals 16 residues. CDR3 sequence (DNA): TGTGCCGGCAGCCTTTCTAGCGGAAGGGGCCAAGAGACCCAGTACTTC. This gives the protein CAGSLSSGRGQETQYF.

Turning to this clonotype: One end of the junction varies from germline; a read error may be responsible. V is TRBV2 and J is TRBJ1-5; no firm D call. The CDR3 runs 14 residues. Per germline, CDR1 SNHLY and CDR2 FYNNEI. CDR3 loop: CPSSEAVGNQPQHF. CDR3 in DNA: TGTCCCAGCAGTGAAGCAGTGGGGAATCAGCCCCAGCATTTT.

The rearrangement uses TRBV5-1 and TRBJ2-1; 11 bases agree with TRBD2. This CDR3 has 14 residues. Germline CDR1 is SGHRS and CDR2 is YFSETQ. Trimming took 3 bases from V and 5 from J; bases not matched to a gene: 1. The CDR3 here is CASSSTSGDNEQFF. CDR3 DNA sequence: TGCGCCAGCAGCTCGACTAGCGGGGACAATGAGCAGTTCTTC.

Notes on this clonotype: A much larger clonotype is one base distant, so this may be a read error. The chain couples TRBV29-1 to TRBJ2-7; D is unclear. The CDR3 length is 11 residues. Germline V gene data show CDR1 as SQVTM and CDR2 as ANQGSEA. Deletions cut 1 base from V and 12 bases from J, with 13 bases between. CDR3 loop: CSVEGLETPYF. The CDR3 DNA sequence: TGCAGCGTTGAAGGGTTAGAGACCCCGTACTTC.

This clonotype was observed at least ten times. The chain couples TRBV12-3 or TRBV12-4 to TRBJ2-7; D not certain. Trimming cost V 2 bases and J 1 base, with 9 bases left between them. CDR3 length: 14 residues. This chain's CDR3 is CASSLSPQSYEQYF. CDR3 nucleotide sequence: TGTGCCAGCAGTTTATCACCGCAATCCTACGAGCAGTACTTC.

This clonotype was picked up a small number of times. The V and J genes are TRBV9 and TRBJ2-2, with a possible D match to TRBD1 (6 bases). The germline gives CDR1 SGDLS, CDR2 YYNGEE. CDR3 length: 15 amino acids. The germline V and J ends were trimmed by 3 bases and 1 base, with 10 bases remaining between them. The DNA of the CDR3 is TGTGCCAGCAGCGGGGGACATCTGAACACCGGGGAGCTGTTTTTT. Encoded protein: CASSGGHLNTGELFF.

This clonotype was observed at least ten times. The chain uses TRBV9 and TRBJ2-7; TRBD2 agrees at 11 bases. Trimming at V came to 3 bases and at J to 3 bases, leaving 5 bases not matched to a gene. This CDR3 comprises 15 residues. Germline loops: CDR1 SGDLS, CDR2 YYNGEE. CDR3 sequence: CASSGGLAEYYEQYF. The CDR3 DNA is TGTGCCAGCAGCGGGGGACTAGCGGAGTACTACGAGCAGTACTTC.

V usage is TRBV20-1 and J usage is TRBJ2-7; the D gene is possibly TRBD1 (6 bases). Germline V gives CDR1 DFQATT, CDR2 SNEGSKA (reference sequence). V was shortened by 5 bases and J by 1 base, with 18 bases between the two germline ends. This CDR3 spans 15 amino acids. In DNA, the CDR3 is TGCAGTGCTGGCACAGGGAGCAAAGTGTCCTACGAGCAGTACTTC. As protein: CSAGTGSKVSYEQYF.

V usage is TRBV7-9 and J usage is TRBJ2-5; 10 positions match TRBD2. The germline CDR1 and CDR2 sequences are SEHNR and FQNEAQ (reference sequence). The V and J ends lost 5 bases and 11 bases, in that order; junction bases with no gene match: 14. This CDR3 contains 15 residues. The CDR3 DNA sequence: TGTGCCAGCAGCCAAACTGCGACCTTAGCGGGGGGACAGTACTTC. Residues: CASSQTATLAGGQYF.

This clonotype was detected many times. The chain couples TRBV4-2 to TRBJ2-1; 8 bases line up with TRBD2. The CDR3 sequence is 18 residues long. CDR1 is LGHNA, CDR2 YNFKEQ, per germline. V gave up 2 bases and J gave up 4 bases; unmatched junction bases: 13. This CDR3 is CASSQNLQGRGAYNEQFF. CDR3 in DNA: TGTGCCAGCAGCCAAAACCTTCAGGGGCGGGGGGCTTACAATGAGCAGTTCTTC.

This chain connects TRBV5-5 to TRBJ1-6; 8 positions agree with TRBD1. After removal of 7 bases from V and 7 bases from J, the junction contained 7 bases not matched to a gene. Germline V gene sequence: CDR1 SGHKS, CDR2 YYEKEE (reference sequence). The CDR3 is 14 residues long. CDR3 loop: CASGRTGTNSPLHF. The CDR3 DNA reads TGTGCCAGCGGCAGGACAGGGACAAATTCACCCCTCCACTTT.

The sample holds many counts of this clonotype. The chain joins TRBV28 to TRBJ2-7; D unclear. Germline loops: CDR1 MDHEN, CDR2 SYDVKM. Trimming pared 8 bases from V and 3 bases from J, leaving 11 bases between. The CDR3 spans 12 residues. Here the CDR3 DNA reads TGTGCCAGCGGGTCGGGTTTCTACGAGCAGTACTTC. It is translated as CASGSGFYEQYF.

The gene calls are TRBV12-3 or TRBV12-4 and TRBJ1-2; possible D gene TRBD1, 6 bases. The CDR3 runs 15 residues. Trimming left V 5 bases short and J 12 bases short, with 25 bases between. CDR3: CASSRFPPTGPSHTF. The CDR3 region has the DNA TGTGCCAGCAGTCGGTTCCCCCCGACAGGTCCCTCCCACACCTTC.

The sample holds a few counts of this clonotype. One end of the junction fails to match germline, which may point to a read error. The CDR3 here is CSANRGPVVTRLRNGQFF. CDR3 DNA: TGCAGTGCTAACAGGGGCCCAGTGGTTACCCGACTGAGGAATGGGCAGTTCTTC. This chain joins TRBV20-1 and TRBJ2-1; 7 positions match TRBD1. CDR1 DFQATT and CDR2 SNEGSKA come from the germline V gene (reference sequence). The length of the CDR3 is 18 residues.

At least ten counts were recorded for this clonotype. The chain employs TRBV5-1 and TRBJ2-3; D perhaps matches TRBD1 (6 bases). CDR1 is SGHRS and CDR2 is YFSETQ in the germline V gene. The CDR3 is made up of 15 amino acids. V was clipped by 0 bases and J by 1 base, with 9 bases between them. CDR3 in amino acids: CASSLVGGGTDTQYF. DNA of the CDR3: TGCGCCAGCAGCTTGGTTGGGGGCGGCACAGATACGCAGTATTTT.

The V call is TRBV5-1, the J call TRBJ2-3; D possibly corresponds to TRBD2 (6 bases). CDR3 length: 16 amino acids. Germline CDR1 reads SGHRS; CDR2 reads YFSETQ. Trimming took 0 bases from V and 4 from J, leaving 15 bases between them. CDR3 loop: CASSLAGQGGADTQYF. CDR3 coding DNA: TGCGCCAGCAGCTTGGCCGGGCAGGGAGGAGCAGATACGCAGTATTTT.

This clonotype appeared once. The CDR3 end shows no conserved phenylalanine or tryptophan, and so a read error is likely. The rearrangement joins TRBV5-5 to TRBJ2-2; D gene ambiguous. Germline assignment: CDR1 SGHKS and CDR2 YYEKEE (reference sequence). The CDR3 is 12 residues long. Trimming removed 3 bases at V and 6 bases at J, with 6 bases between. Here the CDR3 DNA reads TGTGCCAGCAGCTGGCTGGCCGGGGAGCTGTTTTTG. Encoded protein: CASSWLAGELFL.

The J gene is TRBJ2-5, the V gene TRBV29-1; D remains unclear. Trimming removed 7 bases from V and 11 bases from J, with 23 bases in between. The CDR3 spans 13 residues. Germline V lookup: CDR1 SQVTM, CDR2 ANQGSEA. Written as DNA, the CDR3 is TGCAGCGCCGTGGTGGGTAACAACAATGAGCAGTACTTC. The encoded protein is CSAVVGNNNEQYF.

In the case of this clonotype: A much larger clone differs from this one at a single base, so this may be a read error. V usage is TRBV7-2 and J usage is TRBJ2-4; D gene ambiguous. Germline CDR1 reads SGHTA; CDR2 reads FQGNSA. The CDR3 consists of 11 residues. The CDR3 reads CVSSFGEPQYF. CDR3 in DNA: TGTGTCAGCAGCTTTGGCGAGCCACAGTACTTC.

V and J are TRBV13 and TRBJ2-1, with 8 bases that match TRBD1. After removal of 6 bases from V and 6 bases from J, the junction contained 7 bases not matched to a gene. Germline assignment: CDR1 PRHDT and CDR2 FYEKMQ (reference sequence). The length of the CDR3 is 14 residues. CDR3 sequence (DNA): TGTGCCAGCAGAGAGAAAGACAGGGGCAATGAGCAGTTCTTC. It yields the protein CASREKDRGNEQFF.

Regarding this clonotype: This likely comes from a read error, as the CDR3 has no conserved phenylalanine or tryptophan at its end. The limits of the CDR3 on the DNA are not certain, so only TCRdb's listed CDR3 is given. The rearrangement links TRBV28 to TRBJ1-1. Germline assignment: CDR1 MDHEN and CDR2 SYDVKM. The CDR3 extends over 13 residues, inclusive of both ends. The CDR3 region is CASRPDPNTEACI.

The gene calls are TRBV2 and TRBJ1-5; no clear D. V was pared by 7 bases and J by 2 bases, with 12 bases between. Germline V gene sequence: CDR1 SNHLY, CDR2 FYNNEI. The CDR3 contains 14 residues. The CDR3 sequence is CASTMDRGNQPQHF. The CDR3 region has the DNA TGTGCCAGCACCATGGACCGGGGCAATCAGCCCCAGCATTTT.

V is TRBV20-1 and J is TRBJ2-7; 9 bases map to TRBD1. Trimming took 2 bases from V and 4 from J; bases not matched to a gene: 15. From germline, CDR1 is DFQATT and CDR2 SNEGSKA (reference sequence). CDR3 length: 17 amino acids. The CDR3 DNA is TGCAGTGCTAGATCGAATACCGGGACAGGGAATCGTTACGAGCAGTACTTC. The encoded protein is CSARSNTGTGNRYEQYF.

The chain employs TRBV7-9 and TRBJ2-7; TRBD2 matches at 7 bases. With V trimmed by 8 bases and J by 4 bases, 11 bases remained unmatched. CDR1 and CDR2 from the germline V gene are SEHNR and FQNEAQ (reference sequence). The CDR3 is 14 residues long. The CDR3 DNA follows: TGTGCCAGCGGGCGTCAGGGAGGGTTGTACGAGCAGTACTTC. Residues: CASGRQGGLYEQYF.

This clonotype was seen a few times. V gene TRBV10-2 combines with J gene TRBJ2-1; 8 bases fit TRBD2. With 4 bases clipped from V and 2 bases from J, the junction kept 7 bases outside the gene matches. The CDR3 has 16 residues. Germline CDR1 is WSHSY and CDR2 is SAAADI. The CDR3 sequence is CASSARRGAPYNEQFF. The CDR3 region has the DNA TGCGCCAGCAGTGCTCGGCGGGGGGCCCCCTACAATGAGCAGTTCTTC.

On this clonotype: A junction boundary mismatches the germline segment, possibly from a read error. The V gene is TRBV7-8, the J gene TRBJ2-4, with D possibly matching TRBD2 (5 bases). In germline, CDR1 is SGHVS, CDR2 FQNEAQ. The CDR3 runs 13 residues. The CDR3: CASSVAAKNIQYF. The CDR3, as DNA: TGTGCCAGCAGCGTAGCGGCCAAAAACATTCAGTACTTC.